This note documents a single T cell receptor beta chain sequence. A second PCR of roughly 6 to 12 cycles used a sample-barcoded 5' primer and a J-beta primer mix. Template switching added a 12-random-nucleotide identifier to every cDNA molecule. TCRdb fed the 5' RACE reads into MiXCR, producing one record per CDR3 protein. In the table there are over 1,200,000 distinct CDR3 sequences, around 59% of which are singletons. V lost 4 bases, J lost 1 base, and 11 bases stayed unmatched. This CDR3 contains 17 residues. Germline lookup yields CDR1 SGHAT and CDR2 FQNNGV. These data originate in a study of blood T cells in healthy people across ages.

Sequences were obtained from blood. The receptor was derived from a man between 18 and 35 years old in good health. The rearrangement joins TRBV11-2 to TRBJ1-1; TRBD1 aligns across 8 bases. This CDR3 is CASSSIQIDRGNTEAFF. The CDR3 nucleotides are TGTGCCAGCAGCTCCATTCAAATCGACAGGGGGAACACTGAAGCTTTCTTT.